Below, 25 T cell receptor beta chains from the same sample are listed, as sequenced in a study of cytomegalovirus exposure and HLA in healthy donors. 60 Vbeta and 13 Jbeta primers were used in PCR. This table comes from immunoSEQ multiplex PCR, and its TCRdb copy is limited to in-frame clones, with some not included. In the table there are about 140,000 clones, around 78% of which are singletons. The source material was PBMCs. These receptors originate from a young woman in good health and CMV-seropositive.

Written as DNA, the CDR3 is TGTGCCAGCACCTTACAGGGGGACACTGAAGCTTTCTTT. Translation gives CASTLQGDTEAFF. The chain is built from TRBV6-1 and TRBJ1-1; 8 bases line up with TRBD1. V dropped 7 bases and J dropped 3; count of bases not matched to a gene: 4. Per the germline V gene, CDR1 is MNHNS and CDR2 is SASEGT. The CDR3 length is 13 residues.

The CDR3 sequence is CARDGNMNTEAFF. The CDR3 DNA follows: TGTGCTCGTGACGGGAACATGAACACTGAAGCTTTCTTT. J is TRBJ1-1 and V is TRBV30, with D unclear. Germline lookup yields CDR1 GTSNPN and CDR2 SVGIG (reference sequence). The CDR3 has 13 residues.

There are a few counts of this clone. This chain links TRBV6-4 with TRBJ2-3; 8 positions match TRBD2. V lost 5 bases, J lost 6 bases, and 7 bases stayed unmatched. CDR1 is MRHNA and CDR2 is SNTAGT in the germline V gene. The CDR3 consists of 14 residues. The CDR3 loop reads CASSPGGASDTQYF. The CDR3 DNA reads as TGTGCCAGCAGTCCCGGGGGGGCGTCGGATACGCAGTATTTT.

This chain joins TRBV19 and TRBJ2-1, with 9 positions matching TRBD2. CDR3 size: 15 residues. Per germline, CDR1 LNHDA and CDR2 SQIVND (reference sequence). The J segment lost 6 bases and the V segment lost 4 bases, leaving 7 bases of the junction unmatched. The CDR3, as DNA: TGTGCCAGTAGTAGCCCTAGCGGGGCGGGCAATGAGCAGTTCTTC. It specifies CASSSPSGAGNEQFF.

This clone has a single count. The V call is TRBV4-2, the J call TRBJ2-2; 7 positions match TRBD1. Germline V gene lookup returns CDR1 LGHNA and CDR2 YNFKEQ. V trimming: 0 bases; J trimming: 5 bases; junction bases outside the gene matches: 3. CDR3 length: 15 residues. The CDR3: CASSQEQGRTGELFF. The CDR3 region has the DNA TGTGCCAGCAGCCAAGAACAGGGGAGAACCGGGGAGCTGTTTTTT.

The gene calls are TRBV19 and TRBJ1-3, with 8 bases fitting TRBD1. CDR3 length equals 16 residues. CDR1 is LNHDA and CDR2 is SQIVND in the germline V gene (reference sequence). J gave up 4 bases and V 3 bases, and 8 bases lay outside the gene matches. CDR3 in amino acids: CASSISLGTGGNTIYF. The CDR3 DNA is TGTGCCAGTAGTATTTCGCTCGGGACAGGCGGAAACACCATATATTTT.

CDR3 nucleotides: TGTGCCAGCAGTCCGGGACTAGCGGGGGGTGAGCAGTTCTTC. It specifies CASSPGLAGGEQFF. V gene TRBV2 combines with J gene TRBJ2-1; 15 nucleotides agree with TRBD2. CDR1 is SNHLY and CDR2 is FYNNEI in the germline V gene. There are 14 residues in the CDR3. After removal of 5 bases from V and 9 bases from J, the junction contained 2 bases not matched to a gene.

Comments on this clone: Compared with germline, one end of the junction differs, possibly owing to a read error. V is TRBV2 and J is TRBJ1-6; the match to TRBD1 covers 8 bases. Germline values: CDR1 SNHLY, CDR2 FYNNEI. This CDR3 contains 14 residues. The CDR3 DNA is TGTGCCAGCACCCAGGGGGCCTATAATCCACCCCTCCACTTT. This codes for CASTQGAYNPPLHF.

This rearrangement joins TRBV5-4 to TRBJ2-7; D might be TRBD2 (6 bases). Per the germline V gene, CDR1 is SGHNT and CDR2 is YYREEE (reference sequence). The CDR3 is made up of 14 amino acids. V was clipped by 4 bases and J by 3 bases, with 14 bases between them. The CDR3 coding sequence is TGTGCCAGCAGCCCCCAGGGAGGAAGCTACGAGCAGTACTTC. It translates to CASSPQGGSYEQYF.

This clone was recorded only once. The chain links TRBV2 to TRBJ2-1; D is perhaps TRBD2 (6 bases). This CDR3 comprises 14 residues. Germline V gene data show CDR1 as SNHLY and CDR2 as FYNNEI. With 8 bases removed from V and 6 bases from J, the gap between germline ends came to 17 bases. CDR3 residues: CASEFGGVGNEQFF. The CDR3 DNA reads TGTGCCAGCGAATTCGGAGGGGTCGGCAATGAGCAGTTCTTC.

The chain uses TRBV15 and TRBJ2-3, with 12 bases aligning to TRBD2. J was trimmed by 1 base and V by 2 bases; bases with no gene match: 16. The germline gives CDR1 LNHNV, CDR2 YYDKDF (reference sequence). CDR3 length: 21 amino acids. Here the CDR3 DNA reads TGTGCCACCAGCAGATCCTTGGGGACGGGGGCTAGCGGGGGGGGCACAGATACGCAGTATTTT. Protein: CATSRSLGTGASGGGTDTQYF.

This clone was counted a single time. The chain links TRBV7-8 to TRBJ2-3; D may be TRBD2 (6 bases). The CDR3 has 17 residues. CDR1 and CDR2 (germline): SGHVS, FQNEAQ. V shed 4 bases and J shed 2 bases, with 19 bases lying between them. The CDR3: CASSSSRLVFYTDTQYF. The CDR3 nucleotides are TGTGCCAGCAGCTCAAGCCGACTAGTATTCTACACAGATACGCAGTATTTT.

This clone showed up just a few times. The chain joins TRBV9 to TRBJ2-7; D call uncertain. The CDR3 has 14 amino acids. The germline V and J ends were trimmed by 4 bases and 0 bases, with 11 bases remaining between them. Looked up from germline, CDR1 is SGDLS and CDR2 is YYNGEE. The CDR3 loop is CASSPHTPSYEQYF. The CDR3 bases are TGTGCCAGCAGCCCTCACACCCCCTCCTACGAGCAGTACTTC.

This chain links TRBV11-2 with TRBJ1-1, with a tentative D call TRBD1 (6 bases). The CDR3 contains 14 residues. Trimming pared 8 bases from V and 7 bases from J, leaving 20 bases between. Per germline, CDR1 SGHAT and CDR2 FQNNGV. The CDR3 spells CASGRGGRAGEAFF. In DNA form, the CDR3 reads TGTGCCAGCGGACGGGGGGGCCGAGCCGGTGAAGCTTTCTTT.

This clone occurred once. The CDR3 region is CASSDVKRGDYNEQFF. The CDR3 DNA reads as TGCGCCAGCAGTGATGTTAAGCGGGGGGATTACAATGAGCAGTTCTTC. The chain joins TRBV10-1 to TRBJ2-1; 9 bases line up with TRBD2. Germline CDR1 and CDR2: WNHNN and SYGVQD (reference sequence). The ends lost 3 bases at V and 4 bases at J; junction bases unmatched: 7. This CDR3 contains 16 residues.

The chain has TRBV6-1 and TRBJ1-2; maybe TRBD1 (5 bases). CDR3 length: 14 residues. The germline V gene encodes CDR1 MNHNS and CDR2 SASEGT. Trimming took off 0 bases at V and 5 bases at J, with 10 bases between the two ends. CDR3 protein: CASSEAGGTYGYTF. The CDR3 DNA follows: TGTGCCAGCAGTGAAGCCGGGGGGACGTATGGCTACACCTTC.

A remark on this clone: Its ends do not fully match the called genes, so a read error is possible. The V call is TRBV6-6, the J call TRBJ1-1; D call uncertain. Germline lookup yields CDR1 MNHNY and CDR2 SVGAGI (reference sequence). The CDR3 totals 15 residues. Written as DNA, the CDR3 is TGTGCCAGCAGTTACCCCGAGGGTAAGAACACTGAAACTTTCTTT. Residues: CASSYPEGKNTETFF.

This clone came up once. The CDR3 sequence is CASSERHRGVGGNTIYF. The CDR3 nucleotides are TGTGCCAGCAGTGAGCGCCACAGGGGCGTAGGTGGAAACACCATATATTTT. The chain carries TRBV6-1 and TRBJ1-3, with 7 bases aligning to TRBD1. Germline loops: CDR1 MNHNS, CDR2 SASEGT. After removal of 3 bases from V and 3 bases from J, the junction contained 11 bases not matched to a gene. The CDR3 is made up of 17 amino acids.

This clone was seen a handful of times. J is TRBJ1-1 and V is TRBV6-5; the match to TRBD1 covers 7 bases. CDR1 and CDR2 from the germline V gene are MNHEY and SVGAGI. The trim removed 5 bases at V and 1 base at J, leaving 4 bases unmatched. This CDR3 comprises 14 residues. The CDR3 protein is CASSRDSPNTEAFF. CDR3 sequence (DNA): TGTGCCAGCAGTCGGGACAGCCCGAACACTGAAGCTTTCTTT.

For the CDR3, the DNA is TGTGCCAGCAGTGAACTTCAAATCTCTGGGGCCAACGTCCTGACTTTC. Translating it yields CASSELQISGANVLTF. The genes are TRBV28 and TRBJ2-6; D ambiguous. CDR3 length equals 16 residues. CDR1 and CDR2 from the germline V gene are MDHEN and SYDVKM. With 5 bases removed from V and 0 bases from J, the gap between germline ends came to 11 bases.

CDR3 sequence (DNA): TGTGCCAGCAGCGAAAGGACTAGCGGGGGGGGCACCGGGGAGCTGTTTTTT. It codes for CASSERTSGGGTGELFF. The V and J genes are TRBV7-8 and TRBJ2-2, with TRBD2 matching over 15 bases. The germline V gene has CDR1 SGHVS and CDR2 FQNEAQ. The J segment lost 4 bases and the V segment lost 5 bases, leaving 5 bases of the junction unmatched. CDR3 size: 17 residues.

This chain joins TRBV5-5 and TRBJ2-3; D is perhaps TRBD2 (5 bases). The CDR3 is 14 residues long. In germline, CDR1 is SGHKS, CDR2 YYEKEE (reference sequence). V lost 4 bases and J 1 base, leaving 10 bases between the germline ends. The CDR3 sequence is CASSPSRGTDTQYF. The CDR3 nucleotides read TGTGCCAGCAGCCCGTCGCGGGGCACAGATACGCAGTATTTT.

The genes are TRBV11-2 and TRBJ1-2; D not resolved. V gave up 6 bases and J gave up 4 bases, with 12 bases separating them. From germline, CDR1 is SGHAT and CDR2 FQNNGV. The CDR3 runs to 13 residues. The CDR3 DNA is TGTGCCAGCAGTTTTTATTCTAGCTATGGCTACACCTTC. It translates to CASSFYSSYGYTF.

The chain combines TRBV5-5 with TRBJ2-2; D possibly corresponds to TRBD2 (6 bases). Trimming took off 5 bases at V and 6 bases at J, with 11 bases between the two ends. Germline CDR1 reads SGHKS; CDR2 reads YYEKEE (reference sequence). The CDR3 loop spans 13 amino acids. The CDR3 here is CASRPTGAGELFF. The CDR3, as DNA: TGTGCCAGCAGGCCGACGGGGGCCGGGGAGCTGTTTTTT. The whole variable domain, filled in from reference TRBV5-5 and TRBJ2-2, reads DAGVTQSPTHLIKTRGQQVTLRCSPISGHKSVSWYQQVLGQGPQFIFQYYEKEERGRGNFPDRFSARQFPNYSSELNVNALLLGDSALYLCASRPTGAGELFFGEGSRLTVL.

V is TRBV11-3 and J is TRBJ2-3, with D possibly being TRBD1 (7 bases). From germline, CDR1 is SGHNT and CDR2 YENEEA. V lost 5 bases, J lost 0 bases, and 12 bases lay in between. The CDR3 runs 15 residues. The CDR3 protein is CASSPGDRSTDTQYF. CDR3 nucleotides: TGTGCCAGCAGCCCGGGGGACAGAAGCACAGATACGCAGTATTTT.